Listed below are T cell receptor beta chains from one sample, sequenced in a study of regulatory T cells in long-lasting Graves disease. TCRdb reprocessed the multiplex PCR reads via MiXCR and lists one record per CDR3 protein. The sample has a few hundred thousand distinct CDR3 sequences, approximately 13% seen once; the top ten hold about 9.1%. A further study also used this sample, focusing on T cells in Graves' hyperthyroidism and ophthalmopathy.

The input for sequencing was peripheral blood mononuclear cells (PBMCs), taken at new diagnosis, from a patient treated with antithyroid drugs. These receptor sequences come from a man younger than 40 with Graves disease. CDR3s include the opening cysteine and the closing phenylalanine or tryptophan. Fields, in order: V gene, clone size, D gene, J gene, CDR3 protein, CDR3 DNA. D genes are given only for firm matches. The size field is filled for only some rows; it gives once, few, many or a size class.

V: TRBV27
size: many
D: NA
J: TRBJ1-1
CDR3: CASSLREYTEAFF
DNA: TGTGCCAGCAGCCTCAGGGAATACACTGAAGCTTTCTTT

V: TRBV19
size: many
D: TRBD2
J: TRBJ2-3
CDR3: CASSPGLATTDTQYF
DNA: TGTGCCAGTAGTCCGGGACTAGCGACCACAGATACGCAGTATTTT

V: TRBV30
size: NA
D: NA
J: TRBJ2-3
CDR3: CAWRFSGPTDTQYF
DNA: TGTGCCTGGAGGTTTAGCGGACCCACAGATACGCAGTATTTT

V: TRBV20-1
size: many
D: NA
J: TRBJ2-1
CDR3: CSARGRYNEQFF
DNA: TGCAGTGCTAGAGGCAGATACAATGAGCAGTTCTTC

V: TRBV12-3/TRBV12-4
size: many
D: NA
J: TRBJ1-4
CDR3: CANSSSGLTNEKLFF
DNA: TGTGCCAACAGTAGCTCAGGGTTGACTAATGAAAAACTGTTTTTT

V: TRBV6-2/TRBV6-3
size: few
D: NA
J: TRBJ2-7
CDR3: CASTPGGARGSHYEQYF
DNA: TGTGCCAGCACCCCGGGGGGCGCCAGAGGGAGTCACTACGAGCAGTACTTC

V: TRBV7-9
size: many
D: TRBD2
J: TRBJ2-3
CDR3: CASSLDGGRESTQYF
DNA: TGTGCCAGCAGCTTAGACGGCGGGAGGGAGAGTACGCAGTATTTT

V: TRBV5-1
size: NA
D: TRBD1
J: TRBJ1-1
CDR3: CASSRARDSNTEAFF
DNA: TGCGCCAGCAGCAGGGCCCGGGACAGCAACACTGAAGCTTTCTTT

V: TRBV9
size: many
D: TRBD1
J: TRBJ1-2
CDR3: CASRGQGSGYTF
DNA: TGTGCCAGCAGGGGACAGGGGTCTGGCTACACCTTC

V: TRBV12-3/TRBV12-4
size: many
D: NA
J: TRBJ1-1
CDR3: CASTHRALNTEAFF
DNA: TGTGCCAGCACCCACAGGGCCCTGAACACTGAAGCTTTCTTT

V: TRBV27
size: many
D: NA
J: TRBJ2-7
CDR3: CASSPRPRSSYEQYF
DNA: TGTGCCAGCAGTCCCAGACCGAGGAGCTCCTACGAGCAGTACTTC

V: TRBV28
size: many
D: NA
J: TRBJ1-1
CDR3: CASSFTAGVTEAFF
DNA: TGTGCCAGCAGTTTTACCGCAGGGGTCACTGAAGCTTTCTTT

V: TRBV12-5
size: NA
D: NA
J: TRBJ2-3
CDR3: CASGSGTNTQYF
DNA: TGTGCTAGTGGTTCAGGGACGAATACGCAGTATTTT

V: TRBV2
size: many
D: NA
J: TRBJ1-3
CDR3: CASSMALGFSGNTIYF
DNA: TGTGCCAGCAGCATGGCCCTGGGGTTCTCTGGAAACACCATATATTTT

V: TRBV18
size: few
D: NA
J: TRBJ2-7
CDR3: CASSFRDSAYEQYF
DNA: TGTGCCAGCTCCTTTCGAGACAGCGCCTACGAGCAGTACTTC

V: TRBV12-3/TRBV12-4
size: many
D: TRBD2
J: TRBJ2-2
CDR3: CASSLRGVNTGELFF
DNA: TGTGCCAGCAGCCTCCGGGGGGTCAACACCGGGGAGCTGTTTTTT

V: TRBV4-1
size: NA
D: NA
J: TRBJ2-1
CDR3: CASSARRTYNEQFF
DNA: TGCGCCAGCAGCGCTCGAAGGACCTACAATGAGCAGTTCTTC

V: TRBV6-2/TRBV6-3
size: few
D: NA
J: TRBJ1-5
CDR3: CASSYSGVNQPQHF
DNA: TGTGCCAGCAGTTACTCAGGGGTGAATCAGCCCCAGCATTTT

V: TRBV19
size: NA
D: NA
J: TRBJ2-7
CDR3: CASSSARGGLSAYEQYF
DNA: TGTGCCAGTAGTAGTGCCAGGGGGGGGTTGAGCGCCTACGAGCAGTACTTC

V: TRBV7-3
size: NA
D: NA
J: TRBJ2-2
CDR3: CASSLRPTGAQDTGELFF
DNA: TGTGCCAGCAGCTTACGCCCCACCGGGGCCCAGGACACCGGGGAGCTGTTTTTT

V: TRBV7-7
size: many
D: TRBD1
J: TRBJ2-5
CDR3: CASSLGQGETQYF
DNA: TGTGCTAGCAGCCTCGGACAGGGAGAGACCCAGTACTTC

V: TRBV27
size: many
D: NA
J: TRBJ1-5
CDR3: CASSPSGIGNQPQHF
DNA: TGTGCCAGCAGTCCCTCAGGGATAGGCAATCAGCCCCAGCATTTT

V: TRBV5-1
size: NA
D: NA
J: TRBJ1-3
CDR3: CASGSGTASGNTIYF
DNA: TGCGCCAGCGGATCCGGGACGGCTTCTGGAAACACCATATATTTT

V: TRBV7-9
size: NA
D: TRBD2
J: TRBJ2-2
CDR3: CASSYSGRTGELFF
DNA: TGTGCCAGCAGCTATAGCGGGAGAACCGGGGAGCTGTTTTTT

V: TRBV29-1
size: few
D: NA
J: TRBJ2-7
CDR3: CSVGGSPYEQYF
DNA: TGCAGCGTTGGTGGGAGCCCCTACGAGCAGTACTTC

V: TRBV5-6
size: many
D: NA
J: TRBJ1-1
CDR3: CASSFSFTGMNTEAFF
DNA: TGTGCCAGCAGCTTTTCCTTCACAGGAATGAACACTGAAGCTTTCTTT

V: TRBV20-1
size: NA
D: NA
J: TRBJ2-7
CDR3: CSKDGRAYEQYF
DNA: TGCAGCAAGGACGGGCGCGCCTACGAGCAGTACTTC

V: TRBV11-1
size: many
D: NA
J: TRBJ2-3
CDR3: CASSRGMRRADTQYF
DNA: TGTGCCAGCAGCCGCGGTATGCGAAGAGCAGATACGCAGTATTTT

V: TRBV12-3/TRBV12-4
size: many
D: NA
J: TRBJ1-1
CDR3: CASRAFGRTEAFF
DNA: TGTGCCAGCAGGGCCTTTGGGCGGACTGAAGCTTTCTTT

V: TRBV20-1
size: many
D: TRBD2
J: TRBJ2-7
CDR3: CSAHQRGNYEQYF
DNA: TGCAGTGCTCACCAGCGGGGGAACTACGAGCAGTACTTC